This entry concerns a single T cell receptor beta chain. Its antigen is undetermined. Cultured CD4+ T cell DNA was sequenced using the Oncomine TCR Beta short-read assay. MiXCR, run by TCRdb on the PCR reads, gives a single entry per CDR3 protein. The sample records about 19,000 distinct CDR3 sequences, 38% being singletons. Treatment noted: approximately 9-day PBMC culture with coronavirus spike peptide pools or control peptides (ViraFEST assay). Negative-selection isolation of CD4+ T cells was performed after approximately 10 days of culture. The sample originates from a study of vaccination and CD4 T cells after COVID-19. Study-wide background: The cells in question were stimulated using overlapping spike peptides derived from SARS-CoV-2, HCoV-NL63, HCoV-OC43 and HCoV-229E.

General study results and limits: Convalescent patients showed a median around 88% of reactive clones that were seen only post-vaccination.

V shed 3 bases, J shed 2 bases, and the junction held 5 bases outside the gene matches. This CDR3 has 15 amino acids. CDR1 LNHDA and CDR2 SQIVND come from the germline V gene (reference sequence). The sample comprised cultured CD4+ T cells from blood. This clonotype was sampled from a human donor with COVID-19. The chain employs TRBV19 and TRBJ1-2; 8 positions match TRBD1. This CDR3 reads CASSIRDRGNYGYTF. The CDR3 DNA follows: TGTGCCAGTAGTATCCGCGACAGGGGAAACTATGGCTACACCTTC.